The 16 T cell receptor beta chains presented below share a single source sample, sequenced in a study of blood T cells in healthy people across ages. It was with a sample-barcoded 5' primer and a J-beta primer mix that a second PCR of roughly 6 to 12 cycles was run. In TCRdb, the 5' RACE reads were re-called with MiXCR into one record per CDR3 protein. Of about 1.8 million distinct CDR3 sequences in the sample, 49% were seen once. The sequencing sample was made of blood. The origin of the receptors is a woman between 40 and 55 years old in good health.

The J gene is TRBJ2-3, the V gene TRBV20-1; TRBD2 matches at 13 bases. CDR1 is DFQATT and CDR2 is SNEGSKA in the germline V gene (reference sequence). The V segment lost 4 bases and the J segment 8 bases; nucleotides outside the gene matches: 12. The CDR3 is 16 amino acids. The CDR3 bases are TGCAGTGCTACCGGACTAGCGGGGGCCGAAGCAGGTACGCAGTATTTT. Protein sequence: CSATGLAGAEAGTQYF.

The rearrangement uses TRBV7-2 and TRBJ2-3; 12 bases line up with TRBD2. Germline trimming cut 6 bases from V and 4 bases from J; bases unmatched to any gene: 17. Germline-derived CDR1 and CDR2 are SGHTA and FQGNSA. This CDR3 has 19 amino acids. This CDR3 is CASSTLAGGRLGGPDTQYF. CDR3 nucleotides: TGTGCCAGCAGTACCCTAGCGGGGGGGCGATTAGGGGGTCCAGATACGCAGTATTTT.

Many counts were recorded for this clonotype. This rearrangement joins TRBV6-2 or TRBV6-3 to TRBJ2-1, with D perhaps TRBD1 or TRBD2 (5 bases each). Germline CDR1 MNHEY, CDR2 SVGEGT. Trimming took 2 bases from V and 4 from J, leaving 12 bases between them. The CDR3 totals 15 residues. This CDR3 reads CASSYRDEGYNEQFF. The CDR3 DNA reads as TGTGCCAGCAGTTACCGGGACGAGGGTTACAATGAGCAGTTCTTC.

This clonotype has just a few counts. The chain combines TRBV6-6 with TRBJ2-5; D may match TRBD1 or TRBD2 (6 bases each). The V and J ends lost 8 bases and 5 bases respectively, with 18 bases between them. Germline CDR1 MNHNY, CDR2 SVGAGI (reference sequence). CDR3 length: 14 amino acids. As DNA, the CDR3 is TGTGCCAGCGTTTCAGAGCGAGGGGGGGAGACCCAGTACTTC. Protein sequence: CASVSERGGETQYF.

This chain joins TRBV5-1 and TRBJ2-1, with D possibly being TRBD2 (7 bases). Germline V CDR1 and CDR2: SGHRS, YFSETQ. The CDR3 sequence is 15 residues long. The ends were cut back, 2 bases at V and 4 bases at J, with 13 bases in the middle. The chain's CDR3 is CASSLGGVLYNEQFF. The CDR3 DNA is TGCGCCAGCAGCTTAGGGGGGGTTTTGTACAATGAGCAGTTCTTC.

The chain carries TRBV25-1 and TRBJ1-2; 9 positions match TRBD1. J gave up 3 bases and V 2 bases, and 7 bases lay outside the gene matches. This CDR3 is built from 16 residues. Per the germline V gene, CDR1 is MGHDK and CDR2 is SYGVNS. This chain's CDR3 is CASSEGGQGEDYGYTF. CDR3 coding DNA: TGTGCCAGCAGTGAAGGGGGACAGGGAGAAGACTATGGCTACACCTTC.

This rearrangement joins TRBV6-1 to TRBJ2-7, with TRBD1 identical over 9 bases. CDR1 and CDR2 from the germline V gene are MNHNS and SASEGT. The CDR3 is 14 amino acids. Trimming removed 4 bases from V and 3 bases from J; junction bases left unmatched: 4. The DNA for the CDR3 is TGTGCCAGCAGTGCCCGACAGGGGGTCTACGAGCAGTACTTC. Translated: CASSARQGVYEQYF.

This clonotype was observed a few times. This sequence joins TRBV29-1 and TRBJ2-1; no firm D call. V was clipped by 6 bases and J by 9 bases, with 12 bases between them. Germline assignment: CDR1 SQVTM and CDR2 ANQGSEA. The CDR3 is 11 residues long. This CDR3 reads CSVATMGEQFF. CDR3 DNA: TGCAGCGTCGCGACCATGGGTGAGCAGTTCTTC.

For the CDR3, the DNA is TGTGCCAGCTCACCAGTACACGGGGGTGAGCCCCAGCATTTT. Protein product: CASSPVHGGEPQHF. The chain uses TRBV18 and TRBJ1-5; TRBD1 might be the D (5 bases). Germline lookup yields CDR1 KGHSH and CDR2 LQKENI. The V and J ends lost 2 bases and 8 bases respectively, with 13 bases between them. CDR3 length equals 14 residues.

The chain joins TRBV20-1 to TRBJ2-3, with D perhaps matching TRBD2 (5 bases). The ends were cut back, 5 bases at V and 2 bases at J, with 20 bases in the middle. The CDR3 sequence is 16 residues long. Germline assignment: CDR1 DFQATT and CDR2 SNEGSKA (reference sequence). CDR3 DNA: TGCAGTGCTCCACCTGAGGGAGCATCCCACACAGATACGCAGTATTTT. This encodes CSAPPEGASHTDTQYF.

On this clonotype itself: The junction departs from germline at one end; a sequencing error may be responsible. CDR3 sequence: CASSYDRAIGIGEQFF. The CDR3 DNA is TGTGCTAGCAGCTATGACAGGGCCATCGGAATAGGTGAGCAGTTCTTC. The chain recombines TRBV12-3 or TRBV12-4 with TRBJ2-1; 7 bases agree with TRBD1. The CDR3 totals 16 residues.

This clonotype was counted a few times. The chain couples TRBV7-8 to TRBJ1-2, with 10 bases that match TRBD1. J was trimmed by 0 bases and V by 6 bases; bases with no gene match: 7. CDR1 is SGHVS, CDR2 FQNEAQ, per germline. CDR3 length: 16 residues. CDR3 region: CASRGAGTGANYGYTF. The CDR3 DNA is TGTGCCAGCAGGGGGGCCGGGACAGGGGCTAACTATGGCTACACCTTC.

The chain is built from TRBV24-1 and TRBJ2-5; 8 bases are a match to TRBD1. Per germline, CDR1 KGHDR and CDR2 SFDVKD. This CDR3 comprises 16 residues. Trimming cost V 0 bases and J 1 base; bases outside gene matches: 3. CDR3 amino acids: CATSDLRTGTQETQYF. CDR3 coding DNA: TGTGCCACCAGTGATTTGAGGACAGGGACCCAAGAGACCCAGTACTTC.

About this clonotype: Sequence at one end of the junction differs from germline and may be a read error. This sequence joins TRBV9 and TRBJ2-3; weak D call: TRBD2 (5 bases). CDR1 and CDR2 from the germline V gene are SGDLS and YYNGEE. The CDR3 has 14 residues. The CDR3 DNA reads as TGTGCCAGCAGCGTGGCTAGCAGCACAGAGACGCAGTATTTT. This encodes CASSVASSTETQYF.

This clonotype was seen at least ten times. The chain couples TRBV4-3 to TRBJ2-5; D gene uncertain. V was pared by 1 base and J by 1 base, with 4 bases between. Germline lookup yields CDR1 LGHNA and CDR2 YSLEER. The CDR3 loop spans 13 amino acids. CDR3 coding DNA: TGCGCCAGCAGCCAAGTGTCCCAAGAGACCCAGTACTTC. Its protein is CASSQVSQETQYF.

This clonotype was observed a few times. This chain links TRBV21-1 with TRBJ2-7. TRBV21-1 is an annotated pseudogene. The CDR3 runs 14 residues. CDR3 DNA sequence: TGTGCCAGCAGCAAAGTGTACGGACCCTACGAGCAGTACTTC. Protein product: CASSKVYGPYEQYF.